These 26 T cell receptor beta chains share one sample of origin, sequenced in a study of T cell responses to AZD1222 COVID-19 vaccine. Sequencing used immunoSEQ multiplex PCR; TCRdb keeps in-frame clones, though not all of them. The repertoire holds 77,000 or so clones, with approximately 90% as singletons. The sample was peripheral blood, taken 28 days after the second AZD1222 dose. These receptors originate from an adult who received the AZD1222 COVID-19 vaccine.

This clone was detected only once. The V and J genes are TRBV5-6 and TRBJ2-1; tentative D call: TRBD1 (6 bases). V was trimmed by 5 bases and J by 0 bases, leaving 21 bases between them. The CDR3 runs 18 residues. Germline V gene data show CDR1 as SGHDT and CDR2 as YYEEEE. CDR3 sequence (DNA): TGTGCCAGCAGATCGCCACAGGGAATTTTTAGCTCCTACAATGAGCAGTTCTTC. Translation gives CASRSPQGIFSSYNEQFF.

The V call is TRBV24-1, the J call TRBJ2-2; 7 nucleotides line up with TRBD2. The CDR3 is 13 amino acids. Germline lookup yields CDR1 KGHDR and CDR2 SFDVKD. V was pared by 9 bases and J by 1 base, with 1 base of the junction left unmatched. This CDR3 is CATGRENTGELFF. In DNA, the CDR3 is TGTGCCACCGGGAGGGAGAACACCGGGGAGCTGTTTTTT.

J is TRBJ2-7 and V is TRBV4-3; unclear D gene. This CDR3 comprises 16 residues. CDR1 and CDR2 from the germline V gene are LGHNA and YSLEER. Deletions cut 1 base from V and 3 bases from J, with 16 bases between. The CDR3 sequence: CASSQAELGSGYEQYF. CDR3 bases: TGCGCCAGCAGCCAAGCGGAATTAGGGTCAGGCTACGAGCAGTACTTC.

The CDR3 sequence is CASSSGTTQGYNEQFF. Written as DNA, the CDR3 is TGTGCCAGCAGTTCGGGTACAACTCAGGGGTACAATGAGCAGTTCTTC. The gene calls are TRBV28 and TRBJ2-1, with a possible D match to TRBD1 (6 bases). The V end was cut by 4 bases, the J end by 4 bases, with 17 bases between. This CDR3 region has 16 residues. Germline lookup yields CDR1 MDHEN and CDR2 SYDVKM. Looking up the rest from reference TRBV28 and TRBJ2-1 gives the full variable domain: DVKVTQSSRYLVKRTGEKVFLECVQDMDHENMFWYRQDPGLGLRLIYFSYDVKMKEKGDIPEGYSVSREKKERFSLILESASTNQTSMYLCASSSGTTQGYNEQFFGPGTRLTVL.

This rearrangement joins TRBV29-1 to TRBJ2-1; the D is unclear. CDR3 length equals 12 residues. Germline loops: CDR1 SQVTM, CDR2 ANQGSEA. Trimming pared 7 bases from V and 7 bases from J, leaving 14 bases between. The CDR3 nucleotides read TGCAGCGCATCCGGAACCTCTAATGAGCAGTTCTTC. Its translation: CSASGTSNEQFF.

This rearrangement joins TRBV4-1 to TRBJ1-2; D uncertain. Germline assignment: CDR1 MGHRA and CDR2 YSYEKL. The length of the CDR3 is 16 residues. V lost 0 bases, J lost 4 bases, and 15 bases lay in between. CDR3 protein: CASSQDIGRDGYGYTF. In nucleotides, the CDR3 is TGCGCCAGCAGCCAAGATATTGGAAGAGACGGCTATGGCTACACCTTC.

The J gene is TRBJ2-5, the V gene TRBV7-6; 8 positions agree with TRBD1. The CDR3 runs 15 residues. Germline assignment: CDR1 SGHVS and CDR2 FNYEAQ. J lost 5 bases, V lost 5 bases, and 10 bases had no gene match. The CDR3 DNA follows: TGTGCCAGCAGCCCCAGAGCGCAGGGGGCTGAGACCCAGTACTTC. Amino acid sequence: CASSPRAQGAETQYF.

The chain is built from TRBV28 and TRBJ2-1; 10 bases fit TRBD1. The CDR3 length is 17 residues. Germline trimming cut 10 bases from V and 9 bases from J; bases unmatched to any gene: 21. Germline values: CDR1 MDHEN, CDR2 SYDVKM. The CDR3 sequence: CAICRDRGRAGAGEQFF. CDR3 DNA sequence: TGTGCCATCTGCCGGGACAGGGGTAGGGCGGGAGCAGGTGAGCAGTTCTTC.

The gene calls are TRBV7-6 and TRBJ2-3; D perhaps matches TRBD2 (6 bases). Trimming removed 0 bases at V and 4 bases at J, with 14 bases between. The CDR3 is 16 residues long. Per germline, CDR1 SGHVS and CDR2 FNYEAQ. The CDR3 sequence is CASSLAQAGTADTQYF. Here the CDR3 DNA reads TGTGCCAGCAGCTTAGCGCAGGCGGGAACGGCAGATACGCAGTATTTT.

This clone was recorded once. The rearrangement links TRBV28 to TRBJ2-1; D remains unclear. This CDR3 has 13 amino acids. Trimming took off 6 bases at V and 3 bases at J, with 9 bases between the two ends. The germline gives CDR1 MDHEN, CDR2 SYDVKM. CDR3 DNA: TGTGCCAGCAGGGGGTTACACTACAATGAGCAGTTCTTC. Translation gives CASRGLHYNEQFF.

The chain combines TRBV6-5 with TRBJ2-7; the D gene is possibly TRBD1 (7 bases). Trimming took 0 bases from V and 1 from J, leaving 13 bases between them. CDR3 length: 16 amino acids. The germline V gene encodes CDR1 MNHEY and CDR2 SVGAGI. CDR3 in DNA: TGTGCCAGCAGTTACTCGGGAGGACAGGCGTCCTACGAGCAGTACTTC. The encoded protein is CASSYSGGQASYEQYF.

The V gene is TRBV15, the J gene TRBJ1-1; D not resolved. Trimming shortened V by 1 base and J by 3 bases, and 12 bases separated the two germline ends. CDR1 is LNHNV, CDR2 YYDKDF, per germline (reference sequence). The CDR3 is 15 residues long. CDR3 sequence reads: CATSRGSSKDTEAFF. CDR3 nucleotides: TGTGCCACCAGCAGAGGATCGTCGAAGGACACTGAAGCTTTCTTT.

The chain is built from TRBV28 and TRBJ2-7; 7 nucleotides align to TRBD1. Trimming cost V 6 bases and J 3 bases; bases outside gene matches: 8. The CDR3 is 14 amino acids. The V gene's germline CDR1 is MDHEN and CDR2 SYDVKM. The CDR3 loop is CASSLTGKHYEQYF. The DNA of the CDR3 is TGTGCCAGCAGCTTGACAGGGAAGCACTACGAGCAGTACTTC.

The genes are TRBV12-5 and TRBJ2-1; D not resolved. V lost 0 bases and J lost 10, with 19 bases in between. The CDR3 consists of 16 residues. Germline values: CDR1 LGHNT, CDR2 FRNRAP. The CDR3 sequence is CASGLVLGVGIQEQFF. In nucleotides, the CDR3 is TGTGCTAGTGGTTTGGTACTTGGCGTTGGAATACAGGAGCAGTTCTTC.

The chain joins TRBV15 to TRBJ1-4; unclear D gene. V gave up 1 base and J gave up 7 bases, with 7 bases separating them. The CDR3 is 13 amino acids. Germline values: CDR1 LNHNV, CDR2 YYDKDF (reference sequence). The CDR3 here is CATSRGASEKLFF. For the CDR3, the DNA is TGTGCCACCAGCAGAGGGGCAAGTGAAAAACTGTTTTTT.

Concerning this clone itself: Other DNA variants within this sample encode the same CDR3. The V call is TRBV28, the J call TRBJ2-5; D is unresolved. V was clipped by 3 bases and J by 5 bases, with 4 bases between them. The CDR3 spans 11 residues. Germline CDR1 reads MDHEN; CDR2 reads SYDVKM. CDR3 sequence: CASSLRETQYF. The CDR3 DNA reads TGTGCCAGCAGTTTGCGGGAGACCCAGTACTTC.

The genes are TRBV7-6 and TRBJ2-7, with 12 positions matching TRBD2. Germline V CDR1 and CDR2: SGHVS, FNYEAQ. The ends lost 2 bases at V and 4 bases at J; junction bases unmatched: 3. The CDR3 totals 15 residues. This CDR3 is CASSLRLAGAYEQYF. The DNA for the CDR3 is TGTGCCAGCAGCTTAAGACTAGCGGGAGCGTACGAGCAGTACTTC. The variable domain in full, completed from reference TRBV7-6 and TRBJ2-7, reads GAGVSQSPRYKVTKRGQDVALRCDPISGHVSLYWYRQALGQGPEFLTYFNYEAQQDKSGLPNDRFSAERPEGSISTLTIQRTEQRDSAMYRCASSLRLAGAYEQYFGPGTRLTVT.

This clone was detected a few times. The DNA of the CDR3 is TGCGCCAGCAGCTTGGGACATGGAGTGAACACTGAAGCTTTCTTT. Translating it yields CASSLGHGVNTEAFF. The V and J genes are TRBV5-1 and TRBJ1-1; no reliable D call. Germline V CDR1 and CDR2: SGHRS, YFSETQ. CDR3 length: 15 residues. Between the trimmed V and J ends, which lost 0 bases and 0 bases, there was a span of 9 bases.

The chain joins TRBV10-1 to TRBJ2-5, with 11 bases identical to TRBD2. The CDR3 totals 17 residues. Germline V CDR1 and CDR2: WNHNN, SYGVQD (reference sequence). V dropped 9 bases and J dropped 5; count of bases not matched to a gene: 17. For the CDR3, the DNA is TGCGCCAGTCACGATGGGACTAGCGGTCTAGAGGATGAGACCCAGTACTTC. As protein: CASHDGTSGLEDETQYF.

CDR3 in amino acids: CAAGEGVKTQYF. As DNA, the CDR3 is TGTGCCGCGGGAGAGGGAGTAAAGACCCAGTACTTC. V and J are TRBV6-5 and TRBJ2-5, with 7 bases that match TRBD2. Losses at the gene ends were 11 bases for V and 6 bases for J; bases not matched to a gene: 9. In germline, CDR1 is MNHEY, CDR2 SVGAGI. The CDR3 has 12 residues.

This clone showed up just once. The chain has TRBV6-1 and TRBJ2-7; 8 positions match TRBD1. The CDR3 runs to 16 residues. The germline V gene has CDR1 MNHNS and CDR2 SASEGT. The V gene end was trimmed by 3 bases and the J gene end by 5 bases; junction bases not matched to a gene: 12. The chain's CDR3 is CASSESPAGGVDEQYF. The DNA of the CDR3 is TGTGCCAGCAGTGAGTCTCCGGCAGGGGGCGTCGACGAGCAGTACTTC.

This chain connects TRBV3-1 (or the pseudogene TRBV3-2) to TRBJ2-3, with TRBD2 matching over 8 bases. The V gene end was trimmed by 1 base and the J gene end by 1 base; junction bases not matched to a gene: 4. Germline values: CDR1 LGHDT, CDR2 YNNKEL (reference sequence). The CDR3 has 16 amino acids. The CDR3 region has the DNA TGTGCCAGCAGCCAAGGCTTACTAGCGGGCACAGATACGCAGTATTTT. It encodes CASSQGLLAGTDTQYF.

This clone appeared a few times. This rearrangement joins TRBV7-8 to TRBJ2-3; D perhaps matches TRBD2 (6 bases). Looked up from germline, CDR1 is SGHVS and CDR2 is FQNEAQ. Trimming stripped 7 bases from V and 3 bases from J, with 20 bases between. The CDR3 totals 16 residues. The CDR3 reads CASNSDVGGFTDTQYF. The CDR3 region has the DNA TGTGCCAGCAACTCCGATGTCGGGGGTTTTACAGATACGCAGTATTTT.

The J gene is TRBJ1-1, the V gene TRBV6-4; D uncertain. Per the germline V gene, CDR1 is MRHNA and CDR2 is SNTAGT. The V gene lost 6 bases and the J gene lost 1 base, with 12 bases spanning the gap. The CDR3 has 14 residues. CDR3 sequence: CASRADGTNTEAFF. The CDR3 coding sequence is TGTGCCAGCAGGGCCGATGGAACGAACACTGAAGCTTTCTTT.

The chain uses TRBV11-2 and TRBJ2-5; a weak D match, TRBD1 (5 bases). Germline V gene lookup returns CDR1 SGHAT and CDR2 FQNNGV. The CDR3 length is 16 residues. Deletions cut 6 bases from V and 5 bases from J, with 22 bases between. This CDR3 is CASSFWPKGARETQYF. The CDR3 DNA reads TGTGCCAGCAGTTTTTGGCCAAAAGGGGCGAGGGAGACCCAGTACTTC.

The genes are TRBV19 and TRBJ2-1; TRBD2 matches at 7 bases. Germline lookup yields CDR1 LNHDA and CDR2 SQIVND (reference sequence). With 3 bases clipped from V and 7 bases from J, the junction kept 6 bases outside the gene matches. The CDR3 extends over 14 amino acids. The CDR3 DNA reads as TGTGCCAGTAGTATGGGGGGGTGGATGAATGAGCAGTTCTTC. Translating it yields CASSMGGWMNEQFF.